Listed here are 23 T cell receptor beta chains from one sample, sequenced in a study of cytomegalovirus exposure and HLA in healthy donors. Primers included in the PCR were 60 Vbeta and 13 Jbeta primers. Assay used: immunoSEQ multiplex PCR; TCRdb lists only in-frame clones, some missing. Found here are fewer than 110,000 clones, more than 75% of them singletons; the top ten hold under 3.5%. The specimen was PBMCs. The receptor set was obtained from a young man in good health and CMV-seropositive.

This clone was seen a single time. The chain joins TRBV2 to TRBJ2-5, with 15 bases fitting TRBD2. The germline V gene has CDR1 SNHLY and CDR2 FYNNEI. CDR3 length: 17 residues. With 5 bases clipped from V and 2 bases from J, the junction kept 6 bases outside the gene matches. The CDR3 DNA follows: TGTGCCAGCAGTCTCGGACTAGCGGGGGGGTGGCAAGAGACCCAGTACTTC. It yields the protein CASSLGLAGGWQETQYF. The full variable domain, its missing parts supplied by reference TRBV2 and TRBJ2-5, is EPEVTQTPSHQVTQMGQEVILRCVPISNHLYFYWYRQILGQKVEFLVSFYNNEISEKSEIFDDQFSVERPDGSNFTLKIRSTKLEDSAMYFCASSLGLAGGWQETQYFGPGTRLLVL.

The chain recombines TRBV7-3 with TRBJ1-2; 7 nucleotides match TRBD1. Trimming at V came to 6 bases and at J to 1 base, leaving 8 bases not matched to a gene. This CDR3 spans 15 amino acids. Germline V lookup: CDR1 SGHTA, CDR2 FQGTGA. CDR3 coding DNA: TGTGCCAGCAGAGAAGGGACAGACCTTAACTATGGCTACACCTTC. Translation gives CASREGTDLNYGYTF.

CDR3 sequence: CASSERPNTEAFF. CDR3 DNA: TGTGCCAGCAGTGAGAGGCCGAACACTGAAGCTTTCTTT. This chain connects TRBV6-4 to TRBJ1-1; the D is unclear. Germline values: CDR1 MRHNA, CDR2 SNTAGT. Trimming took off 3 bases at V and 1 base at J, with 6 bases between the two ends. This CDR3 is 13 amino acids long.

Here the CDR3 reads CATSRMITGQLNNEQFF. As DNA, the CDR3 is TGTGCCACCAGCAGAATGATTACGGGACAACTTAACAATGAGCAGTTCTTC. The rearrangement links TRBV15 to TRBJ2-1; a possible D gene is TRBD1 (6 bases). The length of the CDR3 is 17 residues. Germline loops: CDR1 LNHNV, CDR2 YYDKDF (reference sequence). V was trimmed by 2 bases and J by 5 bases, leaving 19 bases between them.

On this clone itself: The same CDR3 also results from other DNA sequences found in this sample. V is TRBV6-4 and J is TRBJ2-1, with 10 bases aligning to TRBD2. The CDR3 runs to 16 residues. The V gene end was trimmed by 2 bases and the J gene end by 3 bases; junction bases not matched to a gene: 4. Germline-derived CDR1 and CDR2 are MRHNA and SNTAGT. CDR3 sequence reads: CASSDGLAGDYNEQFF. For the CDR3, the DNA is TGTGCCAGCAGTGACGGCCTAGCGGGAGACTACAATGAGCAGTTCTTC.

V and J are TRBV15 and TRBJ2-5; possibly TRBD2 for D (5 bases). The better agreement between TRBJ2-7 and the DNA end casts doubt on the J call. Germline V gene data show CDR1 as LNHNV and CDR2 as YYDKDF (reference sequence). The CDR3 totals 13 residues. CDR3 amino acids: CATSRSHSDEQYF. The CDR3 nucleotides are TGTGCCACCAGCAGATCTCATAGCGACGAGCAGTACTTC.

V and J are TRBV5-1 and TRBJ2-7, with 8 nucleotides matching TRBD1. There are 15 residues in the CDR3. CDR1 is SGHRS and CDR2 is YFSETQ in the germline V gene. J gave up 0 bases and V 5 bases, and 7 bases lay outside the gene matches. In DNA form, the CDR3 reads TGCGCCAGCAGTACTACCGGGACAGGCTCCTACGAGCAGTACTTC. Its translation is CASSTTGTGSYEQYF.

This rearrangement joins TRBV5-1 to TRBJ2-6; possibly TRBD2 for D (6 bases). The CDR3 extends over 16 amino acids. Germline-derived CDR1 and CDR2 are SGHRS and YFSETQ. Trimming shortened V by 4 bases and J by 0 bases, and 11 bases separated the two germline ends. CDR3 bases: TGCGCCAGCAGCCTGGGACTGCTCTCTGGGGCCAACGTCCTGACTTTC. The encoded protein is CASSLGLLSGANVLTF.

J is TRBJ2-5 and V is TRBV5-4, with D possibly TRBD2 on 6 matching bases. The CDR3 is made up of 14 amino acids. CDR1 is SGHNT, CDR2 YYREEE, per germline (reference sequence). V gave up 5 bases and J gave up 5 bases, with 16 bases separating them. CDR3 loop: CASRRGGVGETQYF. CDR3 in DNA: TGTGCCAGCAGGCGGGGTGGGGTGGGGGAGACCCAGTACTTC.

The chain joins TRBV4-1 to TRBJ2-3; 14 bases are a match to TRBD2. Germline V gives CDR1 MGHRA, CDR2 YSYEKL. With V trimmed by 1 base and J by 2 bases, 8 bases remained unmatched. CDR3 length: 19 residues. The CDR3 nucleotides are TGCGCCAGCAGCCAAGTCCTCGGACTAGCGGGGGGCTTCACAGATACGCAGTATTTT. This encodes CASSQVLGLAGGFTDTQYF.

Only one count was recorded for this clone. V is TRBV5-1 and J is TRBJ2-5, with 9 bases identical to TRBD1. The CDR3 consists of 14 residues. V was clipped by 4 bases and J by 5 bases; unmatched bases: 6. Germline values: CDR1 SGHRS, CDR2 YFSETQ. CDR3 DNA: TGCGCCAGCAGCCCCGGACAGGGGAGGGAGACCCAGTACTTC. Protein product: CASSPGQGRETQYF.

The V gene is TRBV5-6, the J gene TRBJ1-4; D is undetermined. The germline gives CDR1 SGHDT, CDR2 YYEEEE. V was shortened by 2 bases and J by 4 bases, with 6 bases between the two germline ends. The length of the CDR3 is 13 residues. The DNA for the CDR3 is TGTGCCAGCAGCTTAGAGGTTAATGAAAAACTGTTTTTT. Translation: CASSLEVNEKLFF. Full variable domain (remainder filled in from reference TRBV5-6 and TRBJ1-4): DAGVTQSPTHLIKTRGQQVTLRCSPKSGHDTVSWYQQALGQGPQFIFQYYEEEERQRGNFPDRFSGHQFPNYSSELNVNALLLGDSALYLCASSLEVNEKLFFGSGTQLSVL.

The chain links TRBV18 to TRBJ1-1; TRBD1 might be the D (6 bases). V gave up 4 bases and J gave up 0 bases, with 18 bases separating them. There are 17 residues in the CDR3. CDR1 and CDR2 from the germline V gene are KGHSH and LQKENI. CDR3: CASSQSQGRPLNTEAFF. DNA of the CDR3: TGTGCCAGCTCACAGTCTCAGGGGCGCCCTTTGAACACTGAAGCTTTCTTT.

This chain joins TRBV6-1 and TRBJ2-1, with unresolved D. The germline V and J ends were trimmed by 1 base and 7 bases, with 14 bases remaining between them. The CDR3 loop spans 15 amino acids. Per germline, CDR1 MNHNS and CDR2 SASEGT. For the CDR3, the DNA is TGTGCCAGCAGTGAAGATCCAGCGCCGTGGAATGAGCAGTTCTTC. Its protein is CASSEDPAPWNEQFF.

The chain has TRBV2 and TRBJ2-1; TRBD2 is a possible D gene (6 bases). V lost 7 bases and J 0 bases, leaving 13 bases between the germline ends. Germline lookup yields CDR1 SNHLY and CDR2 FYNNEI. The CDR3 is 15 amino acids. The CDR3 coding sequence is TGTGCCAGCAACTGGGACTCCGGCTCCTACAATGAGCAGTTCTTC. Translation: CASNWDSGSYNEQFF.

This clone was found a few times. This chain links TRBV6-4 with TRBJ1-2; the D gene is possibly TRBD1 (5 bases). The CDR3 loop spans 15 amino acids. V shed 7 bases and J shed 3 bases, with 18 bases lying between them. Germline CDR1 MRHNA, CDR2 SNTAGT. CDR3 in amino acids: CASKRGAGRDYGYTF. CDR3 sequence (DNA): TGTGCCAGCAAAAGGGGAGCCGGGAGGGACTATGGCTACACCTTC.

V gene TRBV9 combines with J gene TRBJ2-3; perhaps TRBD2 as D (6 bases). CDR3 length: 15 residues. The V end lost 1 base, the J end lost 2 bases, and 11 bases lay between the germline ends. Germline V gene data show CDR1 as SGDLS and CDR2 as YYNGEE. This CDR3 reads CASSVFGGNTDTQYF. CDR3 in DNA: TGTGCCAGCAGCGTATTTGGGGGGAACACAGATACGCAGTATTTT.

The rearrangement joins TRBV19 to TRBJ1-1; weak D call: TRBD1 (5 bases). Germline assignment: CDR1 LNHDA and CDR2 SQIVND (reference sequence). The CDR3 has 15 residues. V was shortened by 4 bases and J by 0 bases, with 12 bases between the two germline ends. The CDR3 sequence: CASSREKGLNTEAFF. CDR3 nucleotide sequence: TGTGCCAGTAGTAGGGAAAAGGGGCTGAACACTGAAGCTTTCTTT.

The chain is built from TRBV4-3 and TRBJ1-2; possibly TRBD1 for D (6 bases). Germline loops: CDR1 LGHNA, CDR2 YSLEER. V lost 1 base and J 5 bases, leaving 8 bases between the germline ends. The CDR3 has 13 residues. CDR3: CASSQGTAYGYTF. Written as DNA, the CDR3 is TGCGCCAGCAGCCAAGGGACAGCTTATGGCTACACCTTC.

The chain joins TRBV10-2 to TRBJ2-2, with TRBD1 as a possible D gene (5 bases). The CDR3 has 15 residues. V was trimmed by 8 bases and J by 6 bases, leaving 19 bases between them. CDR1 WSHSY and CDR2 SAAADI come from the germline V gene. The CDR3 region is CASRNFQGPAGELFF. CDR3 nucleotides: TGCGCCAGCCGCAATTTCCAGGGTCCGGCCGGGGAGCTGTTTTTT.

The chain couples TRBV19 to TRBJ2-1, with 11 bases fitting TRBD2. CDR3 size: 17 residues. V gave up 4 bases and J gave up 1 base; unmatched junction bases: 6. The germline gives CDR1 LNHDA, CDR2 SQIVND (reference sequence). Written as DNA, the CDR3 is TGTGCCAGTAGTAGGAGGCCTAGCGGGGGGTCCTACAATGAGCAGTTCTTC. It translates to CASSRRPSGGSYNEQFF.

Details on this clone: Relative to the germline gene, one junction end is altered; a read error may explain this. CDR3: CASSLGTGVLDTQYF. The CDR3 nucleotides read TGTGCTAGCAGCTTGGGGACAGGGGTTTTAGATACGCAGTATTTT. The chain recombines TRBV7-6 with TRBJ2-3; TRBD1 matches 10 bases. Germline-derived CDR1 and CDR2 are SGHVS and FNYEAQ. The CDR3 loop spans 15 amino acids.

The CDR3, as DNA: TGTGCCAGCAGTACAGGGTGGTTGGGGGGCTACACCTTC. This codes for CASSTGWLGGYTF. V is TRBV6-1 and J is TRBJ1-2; D is perhaps TRBD1 (6 bases). CDR1 MNHNS and CDR2 SASEGT come from the germline V gene. Trimming removed 5 bases at V and 8 bases at J, with 15 bases between. The CDR3 sequence is 13 residues long.